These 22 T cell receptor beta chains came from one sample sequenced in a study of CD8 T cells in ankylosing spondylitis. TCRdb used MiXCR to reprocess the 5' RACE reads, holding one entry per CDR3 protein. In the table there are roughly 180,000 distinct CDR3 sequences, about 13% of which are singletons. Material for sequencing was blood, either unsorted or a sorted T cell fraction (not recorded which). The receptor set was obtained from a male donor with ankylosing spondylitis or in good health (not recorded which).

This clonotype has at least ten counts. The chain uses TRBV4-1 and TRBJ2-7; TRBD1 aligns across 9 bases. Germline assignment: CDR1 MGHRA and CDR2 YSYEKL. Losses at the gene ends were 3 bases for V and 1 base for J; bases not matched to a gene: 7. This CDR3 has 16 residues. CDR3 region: CASSHIQGAKSYEQYF. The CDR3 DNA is TGCGCCAGCAGCCACATACAGGGGGCGAAGTCCTACGAGCAGTACTTC.

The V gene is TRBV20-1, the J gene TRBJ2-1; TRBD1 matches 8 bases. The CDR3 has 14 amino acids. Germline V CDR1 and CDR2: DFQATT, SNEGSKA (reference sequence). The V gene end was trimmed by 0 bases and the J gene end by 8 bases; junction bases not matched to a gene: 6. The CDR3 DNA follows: TGCAGTGCTAGAGATGGCCAGGGGGCGGATGAGCAGTTCTTC. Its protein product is CSARDGQGADEQFF.

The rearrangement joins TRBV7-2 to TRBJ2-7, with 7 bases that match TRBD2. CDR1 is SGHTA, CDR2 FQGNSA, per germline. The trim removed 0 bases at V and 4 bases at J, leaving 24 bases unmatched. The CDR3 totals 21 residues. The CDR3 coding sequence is TGTGCCAGCAGCTTAGCCCTGGGGCTAGCGGACACGTTCTTAAGAAGTTACGAGCAGTACTTC. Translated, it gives CASSLALGLADTFLRSYEQYF.

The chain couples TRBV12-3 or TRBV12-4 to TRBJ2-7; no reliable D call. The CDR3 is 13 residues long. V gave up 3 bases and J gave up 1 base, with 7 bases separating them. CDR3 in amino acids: CASSFNPSYEQYF. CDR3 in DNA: TGTGCCAGCAGTTTTAATCCTTCCTACGAGCAGTACTTC.

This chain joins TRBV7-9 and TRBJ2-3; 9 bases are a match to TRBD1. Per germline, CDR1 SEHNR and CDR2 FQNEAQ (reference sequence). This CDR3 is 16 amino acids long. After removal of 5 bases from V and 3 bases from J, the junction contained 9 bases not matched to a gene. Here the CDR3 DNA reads TGTGCCAGCAGCCTCCGAGGGGGACAGGGTACAGATACGCAGTATTTT. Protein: CASSLRGGQGTDTQYF. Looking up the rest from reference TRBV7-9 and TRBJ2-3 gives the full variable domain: DTGVSQNPRHKITKRGQNVTFRCDPISEHNRLYWYRQTLGQGPEFLTYFQNEAQLEKSRLLSDRFSAERPKGSFSTLEIQRTEQGDSAMYLCASSLRGGQGTDTQYFGPGTRLTVL.

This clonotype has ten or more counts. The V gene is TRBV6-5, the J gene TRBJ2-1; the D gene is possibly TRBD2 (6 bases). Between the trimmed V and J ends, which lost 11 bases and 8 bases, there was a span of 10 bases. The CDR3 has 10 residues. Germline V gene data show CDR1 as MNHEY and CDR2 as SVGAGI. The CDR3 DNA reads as TGTGCCGTCGGGGAGGATGAGCAGTTCTTC. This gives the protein CAVGEDEQFF.

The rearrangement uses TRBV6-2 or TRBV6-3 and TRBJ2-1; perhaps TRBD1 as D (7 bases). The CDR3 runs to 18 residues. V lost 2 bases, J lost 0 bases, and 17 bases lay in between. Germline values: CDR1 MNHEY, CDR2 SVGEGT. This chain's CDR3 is CASSYERGRGSSYNEQFF. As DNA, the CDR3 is TGTGCCAGCAGTTACGAGAGGGGGCGGGGTAGCTCCTACAATGAGCAGTTCTTC.

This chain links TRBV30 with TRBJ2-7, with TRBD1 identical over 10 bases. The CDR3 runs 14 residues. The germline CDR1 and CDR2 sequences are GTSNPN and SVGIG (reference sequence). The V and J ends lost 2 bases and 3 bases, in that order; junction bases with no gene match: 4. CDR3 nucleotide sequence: TGTGCCTGGAGTCGCCGGGACAGGGGCTACGAGCAGTACTTC. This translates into CAWSRRDRGYEQYF.

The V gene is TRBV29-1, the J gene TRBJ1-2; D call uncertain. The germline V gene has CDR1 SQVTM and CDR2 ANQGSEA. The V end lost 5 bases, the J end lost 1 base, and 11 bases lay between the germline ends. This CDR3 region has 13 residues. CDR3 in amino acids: CSVPETDNYGYTF. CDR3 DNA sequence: TGCAGCGTTCCTGAGACTGATAACTATGGCTACACCTTC.

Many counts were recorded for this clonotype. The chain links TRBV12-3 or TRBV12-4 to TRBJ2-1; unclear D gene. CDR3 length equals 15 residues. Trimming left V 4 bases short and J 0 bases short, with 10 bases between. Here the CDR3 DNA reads TGTGCCAGCAGTTCCGCTCCGAGCTCCTACAATGAGCAGTTCTTC. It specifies CASSSAPSSYNEQFF.

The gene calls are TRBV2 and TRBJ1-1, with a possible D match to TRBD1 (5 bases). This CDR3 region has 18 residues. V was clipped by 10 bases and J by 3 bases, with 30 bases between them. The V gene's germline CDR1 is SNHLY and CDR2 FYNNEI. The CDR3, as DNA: TGTGCCATCTGTTTACAGCTGCTTCCGGGGCTGGGGGACACTGAAGCTTTCTTT. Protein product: CAICLQLLPGLGDTEAFF.

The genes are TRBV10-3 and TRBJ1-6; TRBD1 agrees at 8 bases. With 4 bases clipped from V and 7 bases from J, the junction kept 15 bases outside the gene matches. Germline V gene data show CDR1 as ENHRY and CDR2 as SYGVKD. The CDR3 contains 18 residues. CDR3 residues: CAISGISGTGQRNSPLHF. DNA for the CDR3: TGTGCCATCAGTGGCATCTCCGGGACAGGTCAAAGGAATTCACCCCTCCACTTT.

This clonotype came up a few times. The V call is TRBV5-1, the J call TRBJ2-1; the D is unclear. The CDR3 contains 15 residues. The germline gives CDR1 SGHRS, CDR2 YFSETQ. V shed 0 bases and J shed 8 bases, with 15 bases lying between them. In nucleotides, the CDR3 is TGCGCCAGCAGCTTGGAGGGTAGACTTGGGGATGAGCAGTTCTTC. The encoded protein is CASSLEGRLGDEQFF.

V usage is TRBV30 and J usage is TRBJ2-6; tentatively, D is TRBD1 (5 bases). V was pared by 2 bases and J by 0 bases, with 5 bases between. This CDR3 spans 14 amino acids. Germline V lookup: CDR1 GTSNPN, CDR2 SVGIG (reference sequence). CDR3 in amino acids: CAWSRGSGANVLTF. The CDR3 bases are TGTGCCTGGAGTAGGGGCTCTGGGGCCAACGTCCTGACTTTC.

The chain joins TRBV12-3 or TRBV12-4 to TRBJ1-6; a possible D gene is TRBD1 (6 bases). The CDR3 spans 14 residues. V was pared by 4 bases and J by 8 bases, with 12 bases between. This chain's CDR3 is CASSSGQYYSPLHF. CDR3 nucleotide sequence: TGTGCCAGCAGTTCCGGACAGTATTATTCACCCCTCCACTTT.

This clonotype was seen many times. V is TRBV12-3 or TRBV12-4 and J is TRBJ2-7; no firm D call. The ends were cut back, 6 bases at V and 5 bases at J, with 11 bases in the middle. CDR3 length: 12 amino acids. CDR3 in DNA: TGTGCCAGCAGCCCAAGGAGAAACGAGCAGTACTTC. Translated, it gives CASSPRRNEQYF.

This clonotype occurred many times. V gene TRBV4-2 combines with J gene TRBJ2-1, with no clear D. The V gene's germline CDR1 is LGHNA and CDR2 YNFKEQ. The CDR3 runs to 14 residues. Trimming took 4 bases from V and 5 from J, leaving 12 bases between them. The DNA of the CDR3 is TGTGCCAGCAGCCCCACCGGGCCACACAATGAGCAGTTCTTC. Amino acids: CASSPTGPHNEQFF.

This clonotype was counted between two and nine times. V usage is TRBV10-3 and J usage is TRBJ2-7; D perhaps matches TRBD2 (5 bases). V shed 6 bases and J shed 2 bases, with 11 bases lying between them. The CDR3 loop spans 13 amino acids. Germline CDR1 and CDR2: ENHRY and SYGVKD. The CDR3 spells CAIRDGITYEQYF. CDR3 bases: TGTGCCATCAGGGACGGGATAACCTACGAGCAGTACTTC.

The CDR3 DNA reads as TGTGCCAGCAGTAAACCGGGACAGACCTACGAGCAGTACTTC. It yields the protein CASSKPGQTYEQYF. The chain carries TRBV6-1 and TRBJ2-7; the match to TRBD1 covers 7 bases. V gave up 5 bases and J gave up 2 bases; unmatched junction bases: 6. Germline CDR1 MNHNS, CDR2 SASEGT. This CDR3 comprises 14 residues.

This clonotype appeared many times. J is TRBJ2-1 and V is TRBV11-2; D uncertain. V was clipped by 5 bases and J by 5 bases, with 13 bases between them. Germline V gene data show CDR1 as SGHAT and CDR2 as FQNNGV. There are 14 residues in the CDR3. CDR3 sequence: CASSEALMNNEQFF. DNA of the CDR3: TGTGCCAGCAGCGAAGCCCTTATGAACAATGAGCAGTTCTTC.

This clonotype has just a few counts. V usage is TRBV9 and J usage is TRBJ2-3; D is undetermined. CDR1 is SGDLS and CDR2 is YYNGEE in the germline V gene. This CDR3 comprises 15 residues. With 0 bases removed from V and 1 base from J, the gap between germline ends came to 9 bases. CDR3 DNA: TGTGCCAGCAGCGTAGCTACCTTACGCACAGATACGCAGTATTTT. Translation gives CASSVATLRTDTQYF. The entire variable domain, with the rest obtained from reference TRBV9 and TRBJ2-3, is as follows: DSGVTQTPKHLITATGQRVTLRCSPRSGDLSVYWYQQSLDQGLQFLIQYYNGEERAKGNILERFSAQQFPDLHSELNLSSLELGDSALYFCASSVATLRTDTQYFGPGTRLTVL.

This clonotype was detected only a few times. The CDR3 region has the DNA TGTGCCAGCAGTCTGGGTATGAACACCGGGGAGCTGTTTTTT. It yields the protein CASSLGMNTGELFF. The gene calls are TRBV6-1 and TRBJ2-2; the D is unclear. Germline V gives CDR1 MNHNS, CDR2 SASEGT. CDR3 size: 14 residues. The V and J ends lost 5 bases and 1 base respectively, with 8 bases between them.